Listed here are 16 T cell receptor beta chains from one sample, sequenced in a study of T-cell memory formation after mild COVID-19. MiXCR, run by TCRdb on the 5' RACE reads, gives a single entry per CDR3 protein. The table includes about 450,000 distinct CDR3 sequences, roughly a quarter detected once. The sequencing sample was made of PBMCs or a T cell subset sorted from them (not recorded which). These receptors came from an adult woman who had mild COVID-19 (a few samples of this study predate the infection). Cell type and time point are not known.

CDR3 coding DNA: TGTGCCTCGGACAGAACTAGCAATCAGCCCCAGCATTTT. Its protein product is CASDRTSNQPQHF. The gene calls are TRBV6-1 and TRBJ1-5, with a weak D call TRBD1 (6 bases). The CDR3 is 13 amino acids. Germline V gene lookup returns CDR1 MNHNS and CDR2 SASEGT. Trimming took off 11 bases at V and 0 bases at J, with 11 bases between the two ends.

This chain connects TRBV13 to TRBJ2-7, with D maybe TRBD1 (6 bases). V was trimmed by 5 bases and J by 4 bases, leaving 18 bases between them. The CDR3 spans 15 residues. The germline V gene encodes CDR1 PRHDT and CDR2 FYEKMQ (reference sequence). The CDR3 nucleotides are TGTGCCAGCAGCACCCAGGGGCTCCCGTCGTACGAGCAGTACTTC. Protein sequence: CASSTQGLPSYEQYF.

The rearrangement joins TRBV4-1 to TRBJ1-1, with D hard to call. Trimming pared 0 bases from V and 2 bases from J, leaving 7 bases between. CDR1 MGHRA and CDR2 YSYEKL come from the germline V gene. The CDR3 has 14 residues. The CDR3 sequence is CASSQERLNTEAFF. CDR3 nucleotides: TGCGCCAGCAGCCAAGAGAGGCTTAACACTGAAGCTTTCTTT.

This chain uses TRBV20-1 with TRBJ1-2; D might be TRBD1 (5 bases). The germline V and J ends were trimmed by 6 bases and 8 bases, with 7 bases remaining between them. Germline values: CDR1 DFQATT, CDR2 SNEGSKA (reference sequence). CDR3 length equals 9 residues. The CDR3 loop reads CSAGGGYTF. In DNA form, the CDR3 reads TGCAGTGCCGGGGGGGGCTACACCTTC.

The J gene is TRBJ2-7, the V gene TRBV12-3 or TRBV12-4; perhaps TRBD1 as D (6 bases). The CDR3 spans 12 residues. The V end was cut by 6 bases, the J end by 5 bases, with 11 bases between. Here the CDR3 DNA reads TGTGCCAGCAGCCAACAGGGACACGAGCAGTACTTC. It codes for CASSQQGHEQYF.

This clonotype was detected a few times. The rearrangement links TRBV6-5 to TRBJ1-4; 8 nucleotides match TRBD1. The germline V gene has CDR1 MNHEY and CDR2 SVGAGI. V lost 6 bases, J lost 3 bases, and 3 bases stayed unmatched. The CDR3 spans 14 residues. The CDR3 sequence is CASSRTGPNEKLFF. The CDR3 coding sequence is TGTGCCAGCAGCCGGACAGGGCCTAATGAAAAACTGTTTTTT.

This rearrangement joins TRBV20-1 to TRBJ2-1, with a weak D call TRBD2 (7 bases). This CDR3 region has 13 residues. CDR1 and CDR2 (germline): DFQATT, SNEGSKA (reference sequence). Trimming cost V 2 bases and J 10 bases, with 15 bases left between them. The CDR3 region has the DNA TGCAGTGCTAGAAGGGGGGGCTTCCCCGAGCAGTTCTTC. Amino acids: CSARRGGFPEQFF.

There are a few counts of this clonotype. The V and J genes are TRBV6-6 and TRBJ1-2; D not resolved. Germline V lookup: CDR1 MNHNY, CDR2 SVGAGI (reference sequence). The germline V and J ends were trimmed by 5 bases and 6 bases, with 13 bases remaining between them. The CDR3 loop spans 13 amino acids. In DNA form, the CDR3 reads TGTGCCAGCAGTCGAGAGGACGGAGATGGCTACACCTTC. It translates to CASSREDGDGYTF.

The table lists this clonotype with a few counts. This CDR3 is CASSSGGFEQFF. As DNA, the CDR3 is TGTGCCAGCAGCTCAGGGGGGTTTGAGCAGTTCTTC. The chain combines TRBV7-2 with TRBJ2-1; a possible D gene is TRBD1 (7 bases). The CDR3 extends over 12 amino acids. The V gene lost 4 bases and the J gene lost 9 bases, with 10 bases spanning the gap. From germline, CDR1 is SGHTA and CDR2 FQGNSA.

This CDR3 reads CASSVGASLDTQYF. CDR3 DNA sequence: TGTGCCAGCAGCGTAGGGGCCTCCCTCGATACGCAGTATTTT. This rearrangement joins TRBV9 to TRBJ2-3; unclear D gene. Trimming left V 0 bases short and J 6 bases short, with 11 bases between. The CDR3 loop spans 14 amino acids. Germline-derived CDR1 and CDR2 are SGDLS and YYNGEE.

The V gene is TRBV6-5, the J gene TRBJ1-1; 7 bases are shared with TRBD1. With V trimmed by 0 bases and J by 4 bases, 2 bases remained unmatched. The CDR3 covers 14 residues. Germline values: CDR1 MNHEY, CDR2 SVGAGI. The CDR3 DNA reads TGTGCCAGCAGTTACTCGACAGGGTTCACTGAAGCTTTCTTT. Translation gives CASSYSTGFTEAFF.

This clonotype was observed many times. The rearrangement joins TRBV12-3 or TRBV12-4 to TRBJ2-1; 7 bases are shared with TRBD2. The J segment lost 7 bases and the V segment lost 3 bases, leaving 9 bases of the junction unmatched. CDR3 length: 15 residues. CDR3 nucleotides: TGTGCCAGCAGTTTGGGTCTAGCGGAGGGTAATGAGCAGTTCTTC. Translated: CASSLGLAEGNEQFF.

This rearrangement joins TRBV7-9 to TRBJ2-5; TRBD2 is a possible D gene (5 bases). The CDR3 length is 16 residues. V lost 4 bases, J lost 4 bases, and 19 bases lay in between. Germline V gene data show CDR1 as SEHNR and CDR2 as FQNEAQ (reference sequence). The CDR3 loop reads CASSSGPGISLETQYF. In DNA, the CDR3 is TGTGCCAGCAGCTCCGGTCCGGGAATAAGTTTAGAGACCCAGTACTTC.

This clonotype was detected a few times. The V call is TRBV9, the J call TRBJ2-6; possible D gene TRBD1, 6 bases. Germline loops: CDR1 SGDLS, CDR2 YYNGEE. The germline V and J ends were trimmed by 0 bases and 0 bases, with 10 bases remaining between them. The CDR3 covers 17 residues. The CDR3 DNA reads TGTGCCAGCAGCGTAGGGACAGCAGTCTCTGGGGCCAACGTCCTGACTTTC. It translates to CASSVGTAVSGANVLTF.

There are a few counts of this clonotype. This chain links TRBV25-1 with TRBJ1-1, with no clear D. The CDR3 runs to 15 residues. V was trimmed by 5 bases and J by 5 bases, leaving 18 bases between them. Germline assignment: CDR1 MGHDK and CDR2 SYGVNS. CDR3 protein: CASSSHPGKRTEAFF. The CDR3, as DNA: TGTGCCAGCAGTTCACATCCGGGAAAAAGGACTGAAGCTTTCTTT.

This sequence joins TRBV29-1 and TRBJ2-3; 7 bases are shared with TRBD1. J was trimmed by 2 bases and V by 7 bases; bases with no gene match: 9. Germline assignment: CDR1 SQVTM and CDR2 ANQGSEA. The CDR3 is 14 amino acids. The DNA for the CDR3 is TGCAGCGCCGGTCGGGACAGATACACAGATACGCAGTATTTT. This translates into CSAGRDRYTDTQYF.